This is a list of T cell receptor beta chains from one sample in a study of cytomegalovirus exposure and HLA in healthy donors. The data were produced by immunoSEQ multiplex PCR, yet TCRdb's version contains in-frame clones alone and is incomplete. The data include 100,000 to 150,000 clones; the top ten clones carry about 2.2%. Specimen: PBMCs. Receptors originate from a man aged 40-50 years in good health and CMV-seronegative. Both conserved end residues are part of each CDR3. D genes are given only for firm matches.

TRBV5-4,NA,TRBJ2-6,TGTGCCAGCAGCCGCATCACAGGGGCCAACGTCCTGACTTTC,CASSRITGANVLTF
TRBV29-1,NA,TRBJ1-1,TGCAGCGTTGATTCGGAGGCAGCTTTCTTT,CSVDSEAAFF
TRBV19,TRBD2,TRBJ2-7,TGTGCCAGTAGTATTGGACTAGCGGGAGGCATCCCCGAGCAGTACTTC,CASSIGLAGGIPEQYF
TRBV5-4,NA,TRBJ2-1,TGTGCCAGCAGCTTACCGGGACTCTTCAATGAGCAGTTCTTC,CASSLPGLFNEQFF
TRBV11-2,NA,TRBJ1-1,TGTGCCAGCAGCTTAGATCCGGGTCCGGGCACTGAAGCTTTCTTT,CASSLDPGPGTEAFF
TRBV20-1,NA,TRBJ2-3,TGCAGTGCCGAGGTCACAGATACGCAGTATTTT,CSAEVTDTQYF
TRBV6-5,TRBD1,TRBJ1-5,TGTGCCAGCAGTCCGCGACAGGGGAGGCAGCCCCAGCATTTT,CASSPRQGRQPQHF
TRBV6-1,NA,TRBJ2-7,TGTGCCAGCAGTGCCCAGGTTCTCTACGAGCAGTACTTC,CASSAQVLYEQYF
TRBV7-2,NA,TRBJ1-1,TGTGCCAGCAGCTTACCCGGGGAAGCTTTCTTT,CASSLPGEAFF
TRBV11-3,TRBD1,TRBJ1-3,TGTGCCAGCAGCTTAGAAATCACCGGGACAGTCGGTTTCACCATATATTTT,CASSLEITGTVGFTIYF
TRBV6-5,NA,TRBJ1-3,TGTGCCAGCAGTACGTGGAGGGATAGTACCATATATTTT,CASSTWRDSTIYF
TRBV11-3,NA,TRBJ2-2,TGTGCCAGCAGCTCCAGGCTCCCCGGGGAGCTGTTTTTT,CASSSRLPGELFF
TRBV12-5,TRBD1,TRBJ2-7,TGTGCTAGTGGTTTGGAACAGGGGGCCTCCTACGAGCAGTACTTC,CASGLEQGASYEQYF
TRBV7-8,TRBD2,TRBJ2-1,TGTGCCAGCAGCTTAGTGTCTAGCGGAGCCTACAATGAGCAGTTCTTC,CASSLVSSGAYNEQFF
TRBV30,TRBD1,TRBJ2-7,TGTGCCTGGTCCCGGGACAGGGGTTACTACGAGCAGTACTTC,CAWSRDRGYYEQYF
TRBV5-1,TRBD1,TRBJ2-2,TGCGCCAGCAGCCCGGGAGGACAGGGGGTCACCGGGGAGCTGTTTTTT,CASSPGGQGVTGELFF
TRBV28,TRBD2,TRBJ2-7,TGTGCCAGCAGTTTATGGCCCGGGACTAGCGGGAGGGGCTACGAGCAGTACTTC,CASSLWPGTSGRGYEQYF
TRBV4-1,TRBD2,TRBJ2-4,TGCGCCAGCAGCCAAGATGGGACTAGCGGGAATCGGGACATTCAGTACTTC,CASSQDGTSGNRDIQYF
TRBV5-1,TRBD1,TRBJ2-7,TGCGCCAGCAGCGTCGGACAGGGGGCACGGTACGAGCAGTACTTC,CASSVGQGARYEQYF
TRBV30,NA,TRBJ2-7,TGTGCCTGGCGTAGATCGGACAGTTACTACGAGCAGTACTTC,CAWRRSDSYYEQYF
TRBV5-1,TRBD1,TRBJ1-2,TGCGCCAGCAGCCGTGGACAGGGGCCCGTTTTGAACTATGGCTACACCTTC,CASSRGQGPVLNYGYTF